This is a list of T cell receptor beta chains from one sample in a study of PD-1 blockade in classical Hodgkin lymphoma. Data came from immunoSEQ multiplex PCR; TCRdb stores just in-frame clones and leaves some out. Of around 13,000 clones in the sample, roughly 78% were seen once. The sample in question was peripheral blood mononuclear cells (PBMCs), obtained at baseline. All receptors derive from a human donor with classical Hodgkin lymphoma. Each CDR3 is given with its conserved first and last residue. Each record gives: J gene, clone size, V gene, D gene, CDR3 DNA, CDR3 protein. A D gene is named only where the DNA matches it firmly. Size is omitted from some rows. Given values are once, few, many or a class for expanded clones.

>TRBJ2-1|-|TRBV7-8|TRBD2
TGTGCCAGCAGCTCCTCGGGGGGGTCCTACAATGAGCAGTTCTTC
CASSSSGGSYNEQFF
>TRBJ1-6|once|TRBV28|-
TGTGCCAGCAGTTTTGGGAGCTCCTATAATTCACCCCTCCACTTT
CASSFGSSYNSPLHF
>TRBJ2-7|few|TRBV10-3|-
TGTGCCAGCAGTTACAATGGCAAGACCTACGAGCAGTACTTC
CASSYNGKTYEQYF
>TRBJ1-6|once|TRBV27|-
TGTGCCAGCAGTTTATGGGGGGGAGGTTCACCCCTCCACTTT
CASSLWGGGSPLHF
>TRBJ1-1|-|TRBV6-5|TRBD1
TGTGCCAGCAGCCGAGACAGGGGGAACACTGAAGCTTTCTTT
CASSRDRGNTEAFF
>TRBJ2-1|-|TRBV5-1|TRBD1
TGCGCCAGCAGCTTGGGGACAGGGTCCTACAATGAGCAGTTCTTC
CASSLGTGSYNEQFF
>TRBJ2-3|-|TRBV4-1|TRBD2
TGCGCCAGCAGCCAAGATCCCCCTTTTCTAGCGGGGTCGACAGATACGCAGTATTTT
CASSQDPPFLAGSTDTQYF
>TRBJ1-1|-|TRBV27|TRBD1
TGTGCCAGCATGGGGACAGGGATGAACACTGAAGCTTTCTTT
CASMGTGMNTEAFF
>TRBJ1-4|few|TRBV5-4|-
TGTGCCAGCAGCACGGGCGGTGAAAAACTGTTTTTT
CASSTGGEKLFF
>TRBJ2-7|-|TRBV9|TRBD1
TGTGCCAGCAGCGGTTCTAACAGGGGGCCCCCCTACGAGCAGTACTTC
CASSGSNRGPPYEQYF
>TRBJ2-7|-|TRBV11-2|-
TGTGCCAGCAGCGCTCGTGGCATAGGGGCTTACGAGCAGTACTTC
CASSARGIGAYEQYF
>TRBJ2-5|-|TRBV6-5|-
TGTGCCAGCAGTTACTCGGGGGTCGGGAAGCAAGAGACCCAGTACTTC
CASSYSGVGKQETQYF
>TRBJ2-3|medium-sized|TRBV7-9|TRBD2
TGTGCCAGCAGCCTTTTAGCGGGGGTGGCTCCCACAGATACGCAGTATTTT
CASSLLAGVAPTDTQYF
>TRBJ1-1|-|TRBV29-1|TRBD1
TGCAGCGTTCGACAGGGTTGGATGAACACTGAAGCTTTCTTT
CSVRQGWMNTEAFF
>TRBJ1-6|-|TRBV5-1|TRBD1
TGCGCCAGCAGACTTGGGACAGTCAATAATTCACCCCTCCACTTT
CASRLGTVNNSPLHF
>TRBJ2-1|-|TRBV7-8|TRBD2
TGTGCCAGCAGCTTAGGGGGACTAGCGGGGAATGAGCAGTTCTTC
CASSLGGLAGNEQFF
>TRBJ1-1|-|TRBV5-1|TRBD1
TGCGCCAGCAGCCCGGAGGCGGGACAGAGTTACCTGAACACTGAAGCTTTCTTT
CASSPEAGQSYLNTEAFF
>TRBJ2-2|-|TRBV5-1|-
TGCGCCAGCAGCCCTAACACCGGGGAGCTGTTTTTT
CASSPNTGELFF
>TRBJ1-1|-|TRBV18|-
TGTGCCAGCTCACCTCAGGTTTCGAACACTGAAGCTTTCTTT
CASSPQVSNTEAFF
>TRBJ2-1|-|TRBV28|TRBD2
TGTGCCAGCCCCCCTAGCGGGGGGGGCCACTACAATGAGCAGTTCTTC
CASPPSGGGHYNEQFF
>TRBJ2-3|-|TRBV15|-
TGTGCCACCAGCAGAGTAGGCGCAGGGGGCACAGATACGCAGTATTTT
CATSRVGAGGTDTQYF
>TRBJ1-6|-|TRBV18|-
TGTGCCAGCTCACCACTAGGAGGGGCTATGGGTTCACCCCTCCACTTT
CASSPLGGAMGSPLHF
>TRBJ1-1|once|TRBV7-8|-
TGTGCCAGCAGCTTAGTTAGGGGGAGCCCGGGGGCTTTCTTT
CASSLVRGSPGAFF
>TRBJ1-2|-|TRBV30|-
TGTGCCTGGCGCGGGACGGTAACTAACTATGGCTACACCTTC
CAWRGTVTNYGYTF
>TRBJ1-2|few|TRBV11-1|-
TGTGCCAGCAGCCCAGGGACCTTC
CASSPGTF
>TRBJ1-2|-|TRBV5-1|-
TGCGCCAGCAGCGAGCCCGGAAGCTATGGCTACACCTTC
CASSEPGSYGYTF
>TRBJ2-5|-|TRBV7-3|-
TGTGCCAGCAGCTTATTCGGGGGACCCCAAGAGACCCAGTACTTC
CASSLFGGPQETQYF
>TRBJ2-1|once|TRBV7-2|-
TGTGCCAGCAGCCCATTACGGGGGCTGAGCTCCTACAATGAGCAGTTCTTC
CASSPLRGLSSYNEQFF
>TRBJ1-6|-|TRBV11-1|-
TGTGCCAGCAGCTTGGGGGACCATGACTCCTATAATTCACCCCTCCACTTT
CASSLGDHDSYNSPLHF
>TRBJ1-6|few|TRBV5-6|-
TGTGCCAGCAGCTCTGGACGGATCTTAATTGTTAAGCCCCTCCACTTT
CASSSGRILIVKPLHF
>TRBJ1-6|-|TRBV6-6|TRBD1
TGTGCCAGCAACAAAAGGACAGGGGATTCACCCCTCCACTTT
CASNKRTGDSPLHF
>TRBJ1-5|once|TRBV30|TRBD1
TGTGCCTGGAGGGGCGACAGGGAGAATCAGCCCCAGCATTTT
CAWRGDRENQPQHF
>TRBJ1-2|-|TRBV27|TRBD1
TGTGCCAGCACCACCCCGGGACAGGGTCATGGCTACACCTTC
CASTTPGQGHGYTF
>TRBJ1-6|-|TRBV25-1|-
TGTGCCAGCAGTGGGTCAGGAGTCCCAAATTCACCCCTCCACTTT
CASSGSGVPNSPLHF
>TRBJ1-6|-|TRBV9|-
TGTGCCAGCAGCGTAGCGACAGATTCACCCCTCCACTTT
CASSVATDSPLHF
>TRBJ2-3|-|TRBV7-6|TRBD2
TGTGCCAGCAGCTCAAGGACTAGCCCACCCACAGATACGCAGTATTTT
CASSSRTSPPTDTQYF
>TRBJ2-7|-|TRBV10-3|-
TGTGCCATCGGGGAAGGTGTTGGCGAGCAGTACTTC
CAIGEGVGEQYF
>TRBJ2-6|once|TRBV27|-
TGTGCCAGCAGTATTACCGGGACGAGAGGGGCCAACGTCCTGACTTTC
CASSITGTRGANVLTF
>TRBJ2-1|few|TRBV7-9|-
TGTGCCAGCAGCTCGAAGACAGGCCTCATTTCGGACAATGAGCAGTTCTTC
CASSSKTGLISDNEQFF
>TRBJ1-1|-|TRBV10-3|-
TGTGCCATCAGTAGCAGGAGGAACACTGAAGCTTTCTTT
CAISSRRNTEAFF
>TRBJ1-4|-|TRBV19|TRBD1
TGTGCCAGTAGTATGGCGACAGGGACTAATGAAAAACTGTTTTTT
CASSMATGTNEKLFF
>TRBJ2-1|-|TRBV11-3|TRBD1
TGTGCCAGCAGCTTTGGGTCGGGACAGACCAATGAGCAGTTCTTC
CASSFGSGQTNEQFF
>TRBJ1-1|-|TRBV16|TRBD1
TGTGCCAGCAGCCTAGGGGGCACCATCACGAACACTGAAGCTTTCTTT
CASSLGGTITNTEAFF
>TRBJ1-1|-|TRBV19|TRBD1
TGTGCCAGTAGTCCGCAGGGGGCGCTCACTGAAGCTTTCTTT
CASSPQGALTEAFF
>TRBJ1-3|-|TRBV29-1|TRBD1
TGCAGCGTTGAATGGGGACAGGGGAATGGAAACACCATATATTTT
CSVEWGQGNGNTIYF